Each of the 29 T cell receptor beta chains below was sequenced from the same sample in a study of T cells after yellow fever vaccination. One entry per CDR3 protein, called by TCRdb with MiXCR from the 5' RACE reads. This sample has some 500,000 distinct CDR3 sequences, with roughly 13% found just once. The sample consisted of PBMCs, taken on the day of the yellow fever booster vaccination. These receptors were taken from a young man who received the YFV17D yellow fever vaccine.

The sample holds a few counts of this clonotype. Here the CDR3 DNA reads TGTGCCACCAGCAGAGATTCCAGTTTTACCTTCTACAATGAGCAGTTCTTC. Translation: CATSRDSSFTFYNEQFF. This chain links TRBV15 with TRBJ2-1; no reliable D call. Germline CDR1 is LNHNV and CDR2 is YYDKDF (reference sequence). CDR3 length: 17 amino acids. V lost 0 bases and J 3 bases, leaving 15 bases between the germline ends.

There are a few counts of this clonotype. The rearrangement uses TRBV5-4 and TRBJ2-5; weak D call: TRBD1 (5 bases). Germline V CDR1 and CDR2: SGHNT, YYREEE (reference sequence). The length of the CDR3 is 17 residues. Trimming stripped 2 bases from V and 1 base from J, with 18 bases between. CDR3 loop: CASSLQRATVPQETQYF. CDR3 DNA sequence: TGTGCCAGCAGCTTACAACGTGCGACAGTACCCCAAGAGACCCAGTACTTC.

This clonotype was seen a handful of times. The chain uses TRBV14 and TRBJ2-7; 11 nucleotides match TRBD2. V lost 4 bases and J lost 3; bases outside the gene matches: 5. The CDR3 is 15 residues long. Germline V gene lookup returns CDR1 SGHDN and CDR2 FVKESK. As DNA, the CDR3 is TGTGCCAGCAGCCCGGGACTAGCGGTGGTCTACGAGCAGTACTTC. The encoded protein is CASSPGLAVVYEQYF.

The chain carries TRBV7-2 and TRBJ2-7, with 7 bases aligning to TRBD1. The V and J ends lost 5 bases and 4 bases, in that order; junction bases with no gene match: 8. This CDR3 has 14 residues. Germline V gene sequence: CDR1 SGHTA, CDR2 FQGNSA. DNA for the CDR3: TGTGCCAGCAGCCGGGACAGCCCATATTACGAGCAGTACTTC. Amino acid sequence: CASSRDSPYYEQYF.

The chain carries TRBV4-1 and TRBJ2-1; TRBD2 matches at 13 bases. Per the germline V gene, CDR1 is MGHRA and CDR2 is YSYEKL. V lost 1 base, J lost 0 bases, and 9 bases stayed unmatched. The CDR3 loop spans 20 amino acids. CDR3 sequence reads: CASSQVVGTSGASSYNEQFF. Written as DNA, the CDR3 is TGCGCCAGCAGCCAAGTCGTCGGGACTAGCGGGGCGAGCTCCTACAATGAGCAGTTCTTC.

This clonotype was detected only a few times. This rearrangement joins TRBV5-4 to TRBJ2-1; 11 positions match TRBD2. Losses at the gene ends were 3 bases for V and 4 bases for J; bases not matched to a gene: 3. Germline CDR1 is SGHNT and CDR2 is YYREEE (reference sequence). This CDR3 is 15 amino acids long. This chain's CDR3 is CASSSPSGGYNEQFF. DNA for the CDR3: TGTGCCAGCAGCTCACCTAGCGGGGGGTACAATGAGCAGTTCTTC.

The chain couples TRBV4-3 to TRBJ2-7; tentatively, D is TRBD1 (6 bases). The V gene's germline CDR1 is LGHNA and CDR2 YSLEER. The length of the CDR3 is 13 residues. Trimming removed 2 bases at V and 1 base at J, with 6 bases between. CDR3 protein: CASSQTGSYEQYF. The CDR3 DNA reads as TGCGCCAGCAGCCAAACAGGGTCCTACGAGCAGTACTTC.

This chain joins TRBV6-1 and TRBJ2-1, with 12 bases aligning to TRBD2. Germline CDR1 reads MNHNS; CDR2 reads SASEGT. The CDR3 spans 15 residues. V lost 7 bases to trimming and J lost 4 bases; unmatched junction nucleotides: 5. DNA of the CDR3: TGTGCCAGCACCAACGGACTAGCGGGGTACAATGAGCAGTTCTTC. As protein: CASTNGLAGYNEQFF.

This clonotype was recorded a few times. The chain employs TRBV29-1 and TRBJ2-7; 8 nucleotides line up with TRBD2. The germline gives CDR1 SQVTM, CDR2 ANQGSEA. This CDR3 comprises 15 residues. V lost 1 base, J lost 1 base, and 6 bases stayed unmatched. The CDR3 coding sequence is TGCAGCGTTGAAGTGGGGGTAGCGGGATCCTACGAGCAGTACTTC. As protein: CSVEVGVAGSYEQYF.

The chain combines TRBV5-8 with TRBJ2-1; D ambiguous. V lost 4 bases and J 3 bases, leaving 20 bases between the germline ends. CDR1 is SGHTS and CDR2 is YDEGEE in the germline V gene. The CDR3 is 17 amino acids. CDR3 sequence reads: CASSPSSGPGYYNEQFF. CDR3 bases: TGTGCCAGCAGCCCCTCATCAGGACCCGGGTACTACAATGAGCAGTTCTTC.

This clonotype turned up a few times. This rearrangement joins TRBV4-3 to TRBJ2-2, with a possible D match to TRBD1 (6 bases). The CDR3 sequence is 13 residues long. Trimming removed 4 bases at V and 3 bases at J, with 6 bases between. Germline V CDR1 and CDR2: LGHNA, YSLEER. DNA of the CDR3: TGCGCCAGCAGCCGACAGGACACCGGGGAGCTGTTTTTT. It encodes CASSRQDTGELFF.

This chain uses TRBV5-4 with TRBJ2-3; D might be TRBD1 (6 bases). CDR1 and CDR2 from the germline V gene are SGHNT and YYREEE (reference sequence). The CDR3 has 11 amino acids. Trimming shortened V by 10 bases and J by 4 bases, and 10 bases separated the two germline ends. CDR3: CAAQGPDTQYF. As DNA, the CDR3 is TGTGCCGCACAGGGCCCAGATACGCAGTATTTT.

This clonotype has just a few counts. The rearrangement links TRBV7-2 to TRBJ2-5; D is unclear. Deletions cut 1 base from V and 3 bases from J, with 9 bases between. Germline V gene lookup returns CDR1 SGHTA and CDR2 FQGNSA. The CDR3 length is 14 residues. The CDR3 sequence is CASSLVSFEETQYF. CDR3 DNA sequence: TGTGCCAGCAGCTTAGTATCGTTTGAAGAGACCCAGTACTTC.

The V and J genes are TRBV3-1 and TRBJ1-2; TRBD1 might be the D (5 bases). CDR3 length: 12 amino acids. V was trimmed by 5 bases and J by 7 bases, leaving 11 bases between them. Germline lookup yields CDR1 LGHDT and CDR2 YNNKEL (reference sequence). The CDR3 reads CASSRGVGGYTF. DNA of the CDR3: TGTGCCAGCAGCAGAGGGGTCGGTGGCTACACCTTC.

J is TRBJ2-2 and V is TRBV19; D is uncertain. Germline V gives CDR1 LNHDA, CDR2 SQIVND (reference sequence). Trimming cost V 4 bases and J 4 bases, with 13 bases left between them. This CDR3 spans 15 amino acids. The CDR3 DNA is TGTGCCAGTAGTACTAGGACGGAATTCACCGGGGAGCTGTTTTTT. Translated: CASSTRTEFTGELFF.

This clonotype was seen ten or more times. The gene calls are TRBV29-1 and TRBJ1-4; 7 nucleotides line up with TRBD1. The CDR3 runs to 13 residues. CDR1 is SQVTM, CDR2 ANQGSEA, per germline. The V gene end was trimmed by 7 bases and the J gene end by 8 bases; junction bases not matched to a gene: 10. CDR3 DNA: TGCAGCGCGCTTGACAGGGCAGCGGAAAAACTGTTTTTT. This sequence encodes CSALDRAAEKLFF. Full variable domain (remainder filled in from reference TRBV29-1 and TRBJ1-4): SAVISQKPSRDICQRGTSLTIQCQVDSQVTMMFWYRQQPGQSLTLIATANQGSEATYESGFVIDKFPISRPNLTFSTLTVSNMSPEDSSIYLCSALDRAAEKLFFGSGTQLSVL.

This clonotype was detected only a few times. This chain connects TRBV20-1 to TRBJ2-1, with D uncertain. V lost 6 bases, J lost 0 bases, and 9 bases lay in between. Germline CDR1 and CDR2: DFQATT and SNEGSKA (reference sequence). This CDR3 is 13 amino acids long. The CDR3 nucleotides are TGCAGTGCCTGGCCGAGCTCCTACAATGAGCAGTTCTTC. Translated: CSAWPSSYNEQFF.

This clonotype was seen a few times. The CDR3 DNA is TGCGCCAGCAGCTTGGACCTCCCCGGAGGGGAGCTGTTTTTT. Its translation is CASSLDLPGGELFF. The chain combines TRBV5-1 with TRBJ2-2; no clear D. With 0 bases removed from V and 8 bases from J, the gap between germline ends came to 11 bases. The CDR3 runs 14 residues. Germline V gene data show CDR1 as SGHRS and CDR2 as YFSETQ.

This clonotype was counted between two and nine times. The CDR3 coding sequence is TGTGCCAGCACCCCTGGGGGCCCCTCCTACGAGCAGTACTTC. The encoded protein is CASTPGGPSYEQYF. The chain combines TRBV6-1 with TRBJ2-7; a weak D match, TRBD1 (6 bases). The germline gives CDR1 MNHNS, CDR2 SASEGT. V dropped 7 bases and J dropped 0 bases, with 13 bases sitting between them. The CDR3 extends over 14 amino acids.

DNA for the CDR3: TGTGCCAGCAGGTTTGACTTGGGTCAGGGGGAGCAGTACTTC. Protein: CASRFDLGQGEQYF. The V and J genes are TRBV7-2 and TRBJ2-7, with D possibly matching TRBD1 (6 bases). The ends were cut back, 6 bases at V and 7 bases at J, with 19 bases in the middle. The germline V gene has CDR1 SGHTA and CDR2 FQGNSA. This CDR3 contains 14 residues.

The chain is built from TRBV18 and TRBJ2-6, with unresolved D. Trimming shortened V by 6 bases and J by 12 bases, and 12 bases separated the two germline ends. Germline values: CDR1 KGHSH, CDR2 LQKENI. The CDR3 loop spans 12 amino acids. The CDR3 spells CASSPKAPVLTF. The CDR3 DNA is TGTGCCAGCTCCCCCAAAGCCCCCGTCCTGACTTTC. The variable domain in full, completed from reference TRBV18 and TRBJ2-6, reads NAGVMQNPRHLVRRRGQEARLRCSPMKGHSHVYWYRQLPEEGLKFMVYLQKENIIDESGMPKERFSAEFPKEGPSILRIQQVVRGDSAAYFCASSPKAPVLTFGAGSRLTVL.

V usage is TRBV19 and J usage is TRBJ1-3; weak D call: TRBD1 (5 bases). This CDR3 spans 16 amino acids. The V end lost 2 bases, the J end lost 0 bases, and 11 bases lay between the germline ends. Germline CDR1 and CDR2: LNHDA and SQIVND (reference sequence). The CDR3 DNA sequence: TGTGCCAGTAGTATACTCAACAGGAACTCTGGAAACACCATATATTTT. Amino acid sequence: CASSILNRNSGNTIYF.

This clonotype was seen only a few times. The CDR3 sequence: CASSSSGTSGRSEQFF. For the CDR3, the DNA is TGTGCCAGCAGTTCCTCCGGGACTAGCGGGAGGTCGGAGCAGTTCTTC. This chain uses TRBV6-2 or TRBV6-3 with TRBJ2-1; 15 bases align to TRBD2. V shed 4 bases and J 10 bases; nucleotides not matched to a gene: 8. This CDR3 comprises 16 residues. The germline V gene has CDR1 MNHEY and CDR2 SVGEGT.

This clonotype has more than one count but fewer than ten. V is TRBV6-2 or TRBV6-3 and J is TRBJ2-1; TRBD2 matches at 9 bases. Germline CDR1 is MNHEY and CDR2 is SVGEGT. CDR3 length: 14 amino acids. The ends lost 7 bases at V and 4 bases at J; junction bases unmatched: 5. The DNA for the CDR3 is TGTGCCAGCAAATTAGCGGGGGTGTACAATGAGCAGTTCTTC. Translation: CASKLAGVYNEQFF.

This clonotype was seen more than once but under ten times. The genes are TRBV6-5 and TRBJ2-7, with D unclear. Looked up from germline, CDR1 is MNHEY and CDR2 is SVGAGI. The CDR3 extends over 12 amino acids. Deletions cut 8 bases from V and 2 bases from J, with 10 bases between. The CDR3 reads CASGVVPYEQYF. In nucleotides, the CDR3 is TGTGCCAGCGGAGTGGTCCCCTACGAGCAGTACTTC.

J is TRBJ2-7 and V is TRBV19; 7 bases map to TRBD1. Germline V gene data show CDR1 as LNHDA and CDR2 as SQIVND (reference sequence). This CDR3 comprises 14 residues. J lost 6 bases, V lost 4 bases, and 9 bases had no gene match. The CDR3 DNA sequence: TGTGCCAGTAGTAGCATTTACAGGGGCGTCGAGCAGTACTTC. Its translation: CASSSIYRGVEQYF.

This clonotype was seen more than once but under ten times. The chain employs TRBV28 and TRBJ1-6, with TRBD1 as a possible D gene (6 bases). V was shortened by 4 bases and J by 14 bases, with 21 bases between the two germline ends. CDR3 length: 15 amino acids. Germline CDR1 reads MDHEN; CDR2 reads SYDVKM. CDR3 in amino acids: CASSSPGAGREALHF. Here the CDR3 DNA reads TGTGCCAGCAGTTCTCCAGGGGCCGGCCGAGAGGCCCTCCACTTT. Combining the CDR3 with reference TRBV28 and TRBJ1-6 gives the whole variable domain DVKVTQSSRYLVKRTGEKVFLECVQDMDHENMFWYRQDPGLGLRLIYFSYDVKMKEKGDIPEGYSVSREKKERFSLILESASTNQTSMYLCASSSPGAGREALHFGNGTRLTVT.

In nucleotides, the CDR3 is TGCGCCAGCAGTGAGTCTGAGGGAGTGAGCGAGCAGTACTTC. Translating gives CASSESEGVSEQYF. V gene TRBV10-2 combines with J gene TRBJ2-7; perhaps TRBD2 as D (5 bases). This CDR3 comprises 14 residues. The ends were cut back, 0 bases at V and 6 bases at J, with 12 bases in the middle. Germline V CDR1 and CDR2: WSHSY, SAAADI.

The gene calls are TRBV6-5 and TRBJ2-3; a possible D gene is TRBD2 (5 bases). Deletions cut 2 bases from V and 1 base from J, with 10 bases between. Germline values: CDR1 MNHEY, CDR2 SVGAGI. The CDR3 is 15 amino acids. CDR3 loop: CASSYEGQGTDTQYF. The CDR3 DNA reads as TGTGCCAGCAGTTACGAGGGCCAAGGCACAGATACGCAGTATTTT.